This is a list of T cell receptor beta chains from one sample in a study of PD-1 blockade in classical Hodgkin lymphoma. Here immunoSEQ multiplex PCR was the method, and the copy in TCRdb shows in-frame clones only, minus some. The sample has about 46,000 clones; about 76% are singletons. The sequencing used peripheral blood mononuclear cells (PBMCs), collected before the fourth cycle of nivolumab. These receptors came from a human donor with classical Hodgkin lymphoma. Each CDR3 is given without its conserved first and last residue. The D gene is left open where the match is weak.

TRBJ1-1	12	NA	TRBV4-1	ASSREPGPRSAF
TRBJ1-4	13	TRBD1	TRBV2	ASSGTGGEGEKLF
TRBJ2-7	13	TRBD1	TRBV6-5	ASSYPGQVPYEQY
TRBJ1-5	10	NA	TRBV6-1	ASRQPNQPQH
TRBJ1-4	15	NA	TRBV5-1	AGSLNPIGGVGEKLF
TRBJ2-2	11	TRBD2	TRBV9	ASSTGLAGGLF
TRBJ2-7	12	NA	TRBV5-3	ARSFPDSSYEQY
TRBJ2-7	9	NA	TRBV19	ASSTAAEQY
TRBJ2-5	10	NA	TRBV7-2	ASSRQQETQY
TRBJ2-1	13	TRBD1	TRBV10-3	AISEGGAQRGEQF
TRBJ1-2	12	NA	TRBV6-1	ASASGREYYGYT
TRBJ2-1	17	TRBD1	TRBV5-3	ARSLVYYPGDRVDTEQF
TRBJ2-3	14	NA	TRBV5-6	ASSRTVLGSADTQY
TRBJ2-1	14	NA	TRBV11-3	ASSLVGDGTEDEQF
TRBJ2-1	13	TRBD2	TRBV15	ATSWGLAGPNEQF